Below are 16 T cell receptor beta chains sequenced from a single sample in a study of regulatory T cells in long-lasting Graves disease. Building the TCR beta libraries relied on iRepertoire HTBI primers, and CDR3 regions underwent Arm-PCR. TCRdb re-derived calls from the multiplex PCR reads in MiXCR, one entry per CDR3 protein. The profile covers about half a million distinct CDR3 sequences, with less than 25% appearing a single time and roughly 14% taken by the ten largest. Stated time point: persistent/refractory GD, antithyroid drugs over 5 years with positive TRAb. Scientists built the TCR library using RNA that was extracted from PBMCs. The sample here was peripheral blood mononuclear cells (PBMCs), taken when the disease was refractory, from a patient treated with antithyroid drugs. Every receptor here comes from a female donor with Graves disease.

This clonotype was observed at least ten times. The CDR3 region is CSVDGQGNTEAFF. The CDR3 DNA is TGCAGCGTAGACGGACAGGGGAACACTGAAGCTTTCTTT. The V and J genes are TRBV29-1 and TRBJ1-1; 8 nucleotides align to TRBD1. Trimming took 6 bases from V and 1 from J; bases not matched to a gene: 4. Germline values: CDR1 SQVTM, CDR2 ANQGSEA. CDR3 size: 13 residues.

This clonotype appeared many times. The chain recombines TRBV12-3 or TRBV12-4 with TRBJ1-5; TRBD1 matches at 9 bases. J lost 5 bases, V lost 4 bases, and 3 bases had no gene match. The CDR3 runs 14 residues. CDR3 nucleotides: TGTGCCAGCAGTTCACAGGGGGCGGATCAGCCCCAGCATTTT. Residues: CASSSQGADQPQHF.

Within the sample, this clonotype is medium-sized. At one end the junction does not follow the germline gene, possibly because of a read error. The rearrangement joins TRBV5-5 to TRBJ1-2, with a tentative D call TRBD1 (6 bases). This CDR3 comprises 11 residues. Germline V gene data show CDR1 as SGHKS and CDR2 as YYEKEE (reference sequence). This CDR3 reads CASSLVGGAFF. CDR3 in DNA: TGTGCCAGCAGCTTGGTCGGGGGCGCCTTCTTC. Variable domain in full (rest from reference TRBV5-5 and TRBJ1-2): DAGVTQSPTHLIKTRGQQVTLRCSPISGHKSVSWYQQVLGQGPQFIFQYYEKEERGRGNFPDRFSARQFPNYSSELNVNALLLGDSALYLCASSLVGGAFFGSGTRLTVV.

The table lists this clonotype with a few counts. Just one base apart from a much larger clone, this may be a read error. V usage is TRBV20-1 and J usage is TRBJ1-5; tentatively, D is TRBD1 (6 bases). This CDR3 is built from 15 residues. CDR1 and CDR2 (germline): DFQATT, SNEGSKA (reference sequence). DNA for the CDR3: TGCAATGCTGACCACGGACAGATTAGCAATCAGCCCCAGCATTTT. This encodes CNADHGQISNQPQHF.

Many counts were recorded for this clonotype. The rearrangement uses TRBV28 and TRBJ1-2; D gene uncertain. The CDR3 totals 13 residues. From germline, CDR1 is MDHEN and CDR2 SYDVKM. V gave up 6 bases and J gave up 2 bases, with 10 bases separating them. CDR3 protein: CASSFPGNYGYTF. CDR3 nucleotide sequence: TGTGCCAGCAGCTTCCCGGGAAACTATGGCTACACCTTC.

In this sample, this clonotype turned up many times. J is TRBJ2-6 and V is TRBV30, with no clear D. Germline loops: CDR1 GTSNPN, CDR2 SVGIG (reference sequence). This CDR3 has 13 amino acids. V shed 3 bases and J shed 3 bases, with 6 bases lying between them. The CDR3, as DNA: TGTGCCTGGAGCCCGGGTGGGGCCAACGTCCTGACTTTC. Amino acid sequence: CAWSPGGANVLTF.

This clonotype has more than one count but fewer than ten. V is TRBV19 and J is TRBJ2-5; D might be TRBD1 (5 bases). The V end was cut by 0 bases, the J end by 2 bases, with 10 bases between. CDR3 length: 15 amino acids. Germline loops: CDR1 LNHDA, CDR2 SQIVND (reference sequence). This CDR3 is CASSIDRQLQETQYF. CDR3 sequence (DNA): TGTGCCAGTAGTATAGATCGACAGTTACAAGAGACCCAGTACTTC.

The sample holds many counts of this clonotype. The CDR3 DNA reads as TGTGCCAGCAGCTTAGGTTTGGACTGGGCTGATTCACCCCTCCACTTT. As protein: CASSLGLDWADSPLHF. The chain uses TRBV11-2 and TRBJ1-6; D unclear. The CDR3 has 16 residues. Trimming cost V 1 base and J 8 bases, with 15 bases left between them. CDR1 and CDR2 from the germline V gene are SGHAT and FQNNGV.

This clonotype occurred many times. The chain has TRBV11-2 and TRBJ1-2, with D maybe TRBD1 (5 bases). Germline loops: CDR1 SGHAT, CDR2 FQNNGV. Trimming took 4 bases from V and 4 from J, leaving 13 bases between them. The CDR3 is 14 amino acids. CDR3 sequence reads: CASSSVGGTYGYTF. The DNA of the CDR3 is TGTGCCAGCAGCTCAGTCGGAGGGACCTATGGCTACACCTTC.

This clonotype was counted ten times or more. V gene TRBV7-9 combines with J gene TRBJ2-5, with 10 positions matching TRBD2. Losses at the gene ends were 5 bases for V and 5 bases for J; bases not matched to a gene: 11. This CDR3 has 16 residues. Germline CDR1 reads SEHNR; CDR2 reads FQNEAQ (reference sequence). The CDR3 region has the DNA TGTGCCAGCAGCCCAAGGACTAGCGGTTCTGGGGAGACCCAGTACTTC. This gives the protein CASSPRTSGSGETQYF.

This rearrangement joins TRBV3-1 to TRBJ2-5; 8 bases fit TRBD2. CDR3 length equals 15 residues. CDR1 is LGHDT, CDR2 YNNKEL, per germline (reference sequence). V lost 8 bases to trimming and J lost 4 bases; unmatched junction nucleotides: 12. In nucleotides, the CDR3 is TGTGCCAGCGGTCTCCGAGCGGGAGTAGCAGAGACCCAGTACTTC. Translated: CASGLRAGVAETQYF.

In the case of this clonotype: Given a much more abundant clone one base away, this may be a read error. This chain connects TRBV6-1 to TRBJ2-4; no reliable D call. The CDR3 extends over 13 amino acids. Per germline, CDR1 MNHNS and CDR2 SASEGT. CDR3 loop: CASRRVAKDIQYF. The CDR3, as DNA: TGTGCCAGCAGAAGGGTGGCCAAAGACATTCAGTACTTC.

This clonotype occurred a few times. The J gene is TRBJ1-1, the V gene TRBV6-2 or TRBV6-3, with D unresolved. The CDR3 runs to 13 residues. Deletions cut 3 bases from V and 7 bases from J, with 12 bases between. Germline lookup yields CDR1 MNHEY and CDR2 SVGEGT. The CDR3 sequence: CASSYMGNGEAFF. The CDR3 coding sequence is TGTGCCAGCAGTTATATGGGGAATGGTGAAGCTTTCTTT.

This clonotype occurred a few times. The gene calls are TRBV7-3 and TRBJ1-4, with D unresolved. This CDR3 region has 15 residues. CDR1 and CDR2 from the germline V gene are SGHTA and FQGTGA. Trimming took off 0 bases at V and 7 bases at J, with 12 bases between the two ends. The CDR3 DNA is TGTGCCAGCAGCTTAACCGGGGTAGTAGGTGAAAAACTGTTTTTT. Its translation is CASSLTGVVGEKLFF.

This clonotype was seen a handful of times. The J gene is TRBJ1-1, the V gene TRBV27, with 7 nucleotides matching TRBD1. The germline V gene has CDR1 MNHEY and CDR2 SMNVEV (reference sequence). CDR3 length equals 14 residues. V shed 6 bases and J 4 bases; nucleotides not matched to a gene: 8. The chain's CDR3 is CASRRRQGTTEAFF. In nucleotides, the CDR3 is TGTGCCAGCAGACGAAGACAGGGAACCACTGAAGCTTTCTTT.

On this clonotype: A much more abundant neighbour one base away suggests this may be a read error. The CDR3 ends on some other residue instead of the conserved phenylalanine or tryptophan, so this is likely a read error. The chain carries TRBV28 and TRBJ2-2; D may be TRBD1 or TRBD2 (5 bases each). Deletions cut 8 bases from V and 2 bases from J, with 9 bases between. This CDR3 region has 13 residues. Germline assignment: CDR1 MDHEN and CDR2 SYDVKM. CDR3 coding DNA: TGTGCCAGCTGGGGGTCAAACACCGGGGAGCTGTTTTCT. This codes for CASWGSNTGELFS.